The 17 T cell receptor beta chains listed next were all sequenced from one sample in a study of T cell repertoires in cytomegalovirus infection. TCRdb passed the reads through MiXCR, listing each CDR3 protein once. The sample includes 100,000 to 150,000 distinct CDR3 sequences, 8.8% of them seen just once. Input material: PBMCs. Receptors were obtained from a human donor in good health (CMV status not recorded). Some clones in this sample may be carry-over from other donors' samples.

Many counts were recorded for this clonotype. The rearrangement joins TRBV2 to TRBJ1-1; 8 nucleotides align to TRBD1. CDR1 and CDR2 (germline): SNHLY, FYNNEI. V trimming: 2 bases; J trimming: 1 base; junction bases outside the gene matches: 3. This CDR3 region has 15 residues. For the CDR3, the DNA is TGTGCCAGCAGTGAATACGGACAGGGGAACACTGAAGCTTTCTTT. It specifies CASSEYGQGNTEAFF.

The chain recombines TRBV19 with TRBJ1-4; weak D call: TRBD1 (6 bases). V gave up 8 bases and J gave up 8 bases, with 15 bases separating them. This CDR3 comprises 13 residues. Germline lookup yields CDR1 LNHDA and CDR2 SQIVND (reference sequence). The CDR3 region is CASRELRGEKLFF. As DNA, the CDR3 is TGTGCCAGTCGCGAACTAAGGGGGGAAAAACTGTTTTTT. Together with reference TRBV19 and TRBJ1-4, the CDR3 gives the full variable domain: DGGITQSPKYLFRKEGQNVTLSCEQNLNHDAMYWYRQDPGQGLRLIYYSQIVNDFQKGDIAEGYSVSREKKESFPLTVTSAQKNPTAFYLCASRELRGEKLFFGSGTQLSVL.

The chain combines TRBV28 with TRBJ1-4; 9 bases line up with TRBD1. CDR1 is MDHEN, CDR2 SYDVKM, per germline. This CDR3 region has 16 residues. The junction had 10 bases not matched to a gene; V was cut back by 5 bases and J by 6 bases. The CDR3 DNA follows: TGTGCCAGCAGTCCCAAGCCCGGGACAGGGCATGAAAAACTGTTTTTT. Translating it yields CASSPKPGTGHEKLFF.

This clonotype showed up many times. This rearrangement joins TRBV19 to TRBJ1-1; D unclear. V was shortened by 5 bases and J by 1 base, with 20 bases between the two germline ends. The CDR3 length is 17 residues. The germline gives CDR1 LNHDA, CDR2 SQIVND (reference sequence). CDR3 sequence reads: CASSPFPDRPGNTEAFF. The CDR3 region has the DNA TGTGCCAGTAGTCCCTTCCCGGACCGACCCGGGAACACTGAAGCTTTCTTT.

The sample holds many counts of this clonotype. The V call is TRBV19, the J call TRBJ1-6; 7 bases map to TRBD1. CDR3 size: 17 residues. Germline values: CDR1 LNHDA, CDR2 SQIVND (reference sequence). V lost 0 bases, J lost 6 bases, and 8 bases stayed unmatched. The CDR3 loop reads CASSIDLAGGFNSPLHF. DNA for the CDR3: TGTGCCAGTAGTATAGATCTTGCAGGGGGTTTTAATTCACCCCTCCACTTT.

A few counts support this clonotype. This chain links TRBV5-4 with TRBJ1-3; D call uncertain. This CDR3 has 17 residues. Trimming stripped 2 bases from V and 0 bases from J, with 15 bases between. Germline V gene data show CDR1 as SGHNT and CDR2 as YYREEE (reference sequence). The CDR3 nucleotides are TGTGCCAGCAGCTTAGACCTCCAGGAGAGCTCTGGAAACACCATATATTTT. Its translation: CASSLDLQESSGNTIYF.

This clonotype has only a few counts. The chain couples TRBV29-1 to TRBJ2-4; D gene uncertain. Trimming took 1 base from V and 0 from J, leaving 13 bases between them. CDR1 is SQVTM and CDR2 is ANQGSEA in the germline V gene. The CDR3 contains 16 residues. CDR3 protein: CSVEGRGRLAKNIQYF. As DNA, the CDR3 is TGCAGCGTTGAAGGGCGAGGTCGACTAGCCAAAAACATTCAGTACTTC. The complete variable domain, with remaining parts taken from reference TRBV29-1 and TRBJ2-4, reads SAVISQKPSRDICQRGTSLTIQCQVDSQVTMMFWYRQQPGQSLTLIATANQGSEATYESGFVIDKFPISRPNLTFSTLTVSNMSPEDSSIYLCSVEGRGRLAKNIQYFGAGTRLSVL.

This clonotype was recorded at least ten times. The J gene is TRBJ2-3, the V gene TRBV5-4; no clear D. Germline CDR1 reads SGHNT; CDR2 reads YYREEE (reference sequence). The CDR3 consists of 13 residues. Trimming left V 4 bases short and J 7 bases short, with 13 bases between. The CDR3 DNA reads as TGTGCCAGCAGCCCTCAGACTCGTAATACGCAGTATTTT. Encoded protein: CASSPQTRNTQYF.

This clonotype appeared many times. The DNA for the CDR3 is TGTGCCAGCAGTTTAGTGCAGGGGGCTCCCTACGAGCAGTACTTC. The encoded protein is CASSLVQGAPYEQYF. The chain employs TRBV27 and TRBJ2-7; 8 bases line up with TRBD1. V lost 2 bases and J lost 2; bases outside the gene matches: 5. Per germline, CDR1 MNHEY and CDR2 SMNVEV (reference sequence). The CDR3 spans 15 residues.

This clonotype was observed many times. The chain combines TRBV11-2 with TRBJ2-7, with TRBD1 as a possible D gene (6 bases). V was cut by 5 bases and J by 1 base, with 18 bases left in between. The CDR3 sequence is 16 residues long. The germline V gene has CDR1 SGHAT and CDR2 FQNNGV. In DNA, the CDR3 is TGTGCCAGCAGCACACTACAGGGACCTAGGTCCTACGAGCAGTACTTC. Amino acids: CASSTLQGPRSYEQYF.

This clonotype was picked up many times. The V gene is TRBV7-2, the J gene TRBJ1-3, with D hard to call. The V gene lost 3 bases and the J gene lost 4 bases, with 10 bases spanning the gap. CDR1 and CDR2 (germline): SGHTA, FQGNSA. The CDR3 is 14 residues long. CDR3 sequence: CASSLEVGGNTIYF. CDR3 sequence (DNA): TGTGCCAGCAGCTTGGAGGTGGGGGGAAACACCATATATTTT.

A few counts support this clonotype. The chain is built from TRBV30 and TRBJ1-6; 8 positions agree with TRBD1. V was clipped by 1 base and J by 10 bases; unmatched bases: 6. The CDR3 runs 14 residues. Per the germline V gene, CDR1 is GTSNPN and CDR2 is SVGIG (reference sequence). The CDR3, as DNA: TGTGCCTGGAGTGCAGGACAGGGTGTCTCACCCCTCCACTTT. Protein sequence: CAWSAGQGVSPLHF.

This clonotype was recorded at least ten times. The rearrangement links TRBV7-2 to TRBJ2-5; D might be TRBD2 (6 bases). Germline CDR1 and CDR2: SGHTA and FQGNSA. Trimming took off 4 bases at V and 12 bases at J, with 18 bases between the two ends. The CDR3 loop spans 13 amino acids. CDR3 DNA sequence: TGTGCCAGCAGCTCGGTCATTGGAGGGGAGAAGTACTTC. Residues: CASSSVIGGEKYF.

This clonotype was counted ten times or more. This sequence joins TRBV7-8 and TRBJ1-1, with D perhaps matching TRBD1 (5 bases). The CDR3 contains 15 residues. Germline V gene lookup returns CDR1 SGHVS and CDR2 FQNEAQ. V was clipped by 2 bases and J by 7 bases, with 17 bases between them. The CDR3 spells CASSLREDTGNEAFF. CDR3 DNA: TGTGCCAGCAGCTTAAGGGAAGATACAGGTAATGAAGCTTTCTTT.

This clonotype was seen repeatedly, ten times or more. The gene calls are TRBV6-6 and TRBJ2-7, with TRBD2 matching over 8 bases. This CDR3 comprises 15 residues. The trim removed 6 bases at V and 0 bases at J, leaving 7 bases unmatched. The germline gives CDR1 MNHNY, CDR2 SVGAGI (reference sequence). For the CDR3, the DNA is TGTGCCAGCAGCATCAGCGGGGGTAGCTCCTACGAGCAGTACTTC. Its protein product is CASSISGGSSYEQYF.

CDR3 DNA: TGTGCCAGCAGCTTAGGCCCCCCTCTGACTAGCGGGAGGCCCGTTGAGCAGTTCTTC. This encodes CASSLGPPLTSGRPVEQFF. V and J are TRBV7-2 and TRBJ2-1; 13 positions agree with TRBD2. Per germline, CDR1 SGHTA and CDR2 FQGNSA. Trimming at V came to 1 base and at J to 9 bases, leaving 15 bases not matched to a gene. The CDR3 loop spans 19 amino acids.

In its sample, this clonotype was seen many times. This chain uses TRBV25-1 with TRBJ2-7; maybe TRBD1 (5 bases). Germline V gene sequence: CDR1 MGHDK, CDR2 SYGVNS. The CDR3 is 12 amino acids. The germline V and J ends were trimmed by 5 bases and 7 bases, with 12 bases remaining between them. CDR3 DNA: TGTGCCAGCAGTCAGGGTCTGGTGGAGCAGTACTTC. It is translated as CASSQGLVEQYF.